This TCR beta chain was profiled in a study of blood T cell repertoires in COVID-19. Background on the study: Sites across the United States, Italy and Spain contributed samples from acute and convalescent COVID-19.

Original handling: Reference gene primer amplification gave nucleated cell count estimates. Clones were sequenced by immunoSEQ multiplex PCR, and TCRdb holds only the in-frame ones, with some missing. The DNA was the basis for D and trimming; V, J and clone size are from that table. The sample gives about half a million clones, approximately 85% of which show up once; approximately 3% is in the top ten. Trimming pared 6 bases from V and 7 bases from J, leaving 10 bases between. The CDR3 totals 13 residues. This clonotype originated in a human donor in a cohort sampled during active COVID-19. The rearrangement joins TRBV12-3 or TRBV12-4 to TRBJ1-6; D might be TRBD1 (6 bases). The sample comprised peripheral blood. CDR3 amino acids: CASSGTGNSPLHF. In DNA, the CDR3 is TGTGCCAGCAGCGGTACAGGGAATTCACCCCTCCACTTT.